The sequence of this T cell receptor (beta chain) was determined in a study of CD8 T cells in Susac syndrome. Random hexamers served to reverse transcribe roughly 0.5 to 1 ug RNA. MiXCR, applied by TCRdb to the immunoSEQ multiplex PCR reads, yields one record per CDR3 protein. Among approximately 190,000 distinct CDR3 sequences, approximately 95% were seen once, and the ten largest hold 0.15% to 0.2%. Germline lookup yields CDR1 GTSNPN and CDR2 SVGIG (reference sequence). The CDR3 is 13 residues long. The V gene end was trimmed by 0 bases and the J gene end by 2 bases; junction bases not matched to a gene: 1.

The sequence came from a human donor with Susac syndrome. This chain links TRBV30 with TRBJ2-7; 7 nucleotides match TRBD1. The sequenced sample was CD8+ T cells from PBMCs. The CDR3 spells CAWSVGTAYEQYF. The CDR3 DNA reads TGTGCCTGGAGTGTTGGGACAGCCTACGAGCAGTACTTC.